A selection of T cell receptor beta chains follows, all from one sample in a study of T cells in Graves' hyperthyroidism and ophthalmopathy. A single record per CDR3 protein comes from TCRdb applying MiXCR to the multiplex PCR reads. Of fewer than 550,000 distinct CDR3 sequences in the sample, 24% were seen once. Sequencing input: blood. These receptor sequences come from a woman in her thirties with Graves' ophthalmopathy. The CDR3 runs from the conserved cysteine through the conserved F or W. The D gene is left open where the match is weak. Clone size is shown for a subset of rows, as once, few, many or a class of expanded clone.

d_gene,v_gene,len,j_gene,abundance,CDR3aa,CDR3nt
NA,TRBV18,13,TRBJ2-5,many,CASSPDSLETQYF,TGTGCCAGCTCCCCGGACAGTCTCGAGACCCAGTACTTC
NA,TRBV29-1,12,TRBJ1-1,many,CSVVGQGREAFF,TGCAGCGTTGTGGGGCAGGGCAGGGAAGCTTTCTTT
TRBD1,TRBV12-3/TRBV12-4,14,TRBJ1-6,NA,CASRLTGVYSPLHF,TGTGCCAGCAGACTGACAGGGGTTTATTCACCCCTCCACTTT
NA,TRBV9,13,TRBJ1-5,many,CASSVRSNQPQHF,TGTGCCAGCAGCGTCCGTAGCAATCAGCCCCAGCATTTT
TRBD1,TRBV20-1,13,TRBJ1-1,NA,CSAKVWAGTGAFF,TGCAGTGCTAAGGTTTGGGCCGGGACAGGAGCTTTCTTT
NA,TRBV6-2/TRBV6-3,13,TRBJ2-7,NA,CASNSNSGYEQYF,TGTGCCAGCAACTCCAACAGCGGCTACGAGCAGTACTTC
NA,TRBV19,14,TRBJ1-1,NA,CASSAPGGVTEAFF,TGTGCCAGTAGTGCCCCTGGGGGAGTCACTGAAGCTTTCTTT
TRBD2,TRBV7-2,16,TRBJ2-5,many,CASSLFSRGGRETQYF,TGTGCCAGCAGCTTATTCTCGCGGGGGGGCCGGGAGACCCAGTACTTC
NA,TRBV19,14,TRBJ2-2,many,CASSIFPTTGELFF,TGTGCCAGTAGTATTTTCCCCACAACCGGGGAGCTGTTTTTT
NA,TRBV6-1,13,TRBJ1-1,many,CASSEAPGAEAFF,TGTGCCAGCAGTGAAGCCCCAGGGGCTGAAGCTTTCTTT
NA,TRBV28,12,TRBJ1-2,many,CASSLNRRTYTF,TGTGCCAGCAGCCTAAACCGTCGAACCTACACCTTC
TRBD1,TRBV7-3,13,TRBJ1-6,few,CASSITGGSPLHF,TGTGCCAGCAGCATAACAGGGGGATCACCCCTCCACTTT
TRBD1,TRBV19,16,TRBJ2-5,few,CASSGTGFAEQETQYF,TGTGCCAGTAGTGGGACAGGCTTTGCCGAACAAGAGACCCAGTACTTC
NA,TRBV20-1,13,TRBJ1-2,many,CSARSEGRGGYTF,TGCAGTGCTAGATCGGAGGGACGGGGTGGCTACACCTTC
TRBD1,TRBV5-1,15,TRBJ1-2,NA,CASSIDSGGPYGYTF,TGCGCCAGCAGCATAGATTCAGGGGGCCCCTATGGCTACACCTTC
NA,TRBV9,13,TRBJ2-2,many,CASSVENTGELFF,TGTGCCAGCAGCGTTGAGAACACCGGGGAGCTGTTTTTT
NA,TRBV27,14,TRBJ2-7,NA,CASSSPADHYEQYF,TGTGCCAGCAGTTCCCCCGCGGACCACTACGAGCAGTACTTC
NA,TRBV6-2/TRBV6-3,18,TRBJ1-3,many,CASSYQSIQSYSGNTIYF,TGTGCCAGCAGTTACCAAAGTATCCAGTCATACTCTGGAAACACCATATATTTT
NA,TRBV19,14,TRBJ1-5,once,CASSISGGSQPQHF,TGTGCCAGTAGTATTTCGGGGGGCAGTCAGCCCCAGCATTTT
TRBD1,TRBV6-6,14,TRBJ2-7,many,CASSQGQGNYEQYF,TGTGCCAGCAGTCAGGGACAGGGAAACTACGAGCAGTACTTC
NA,TRBV2,17,TRBJ2-6,many,CASSGMRGYSGANVLTF,TGTGCCAGCTCCGGAATGCGGGGATACTCTGGGGCCAACGTCCTGACTTTC
NA,TRBV12-3/TRBV12-4,14,TRBJ2-7,NA,CASSPRGQFYEQYF,TGTGCCAGCAGTCCGCGAGGACAGTTCTACGAGCAGTACTTC
TRBD1,TRBV19,16,TRBJ1-2,many,CASSTFTGTGEDGYTF,TGTGCCAGTAGTACGTTCACCGGGACAGGGGAGGATGGCTACACCTTC
TRBD2,TRBV20-1,12,TRBJ2-5,NA,CSALTSGETQYF,TGCAGTGCTTTGACTAGCGGGGAGACCCAGTACTTC
TRBD2,TRBV20-1,13,TRBJ2-4,many,CSAAGTTKNIQYF,TGCAGTGCTGCCGGGACTACCAAAAACATTCAGTACTTC
NA,TRBV27,14,TRBJ2-7,many,CASSFFPGGDEQYF,TGTGCCAGCAGTTTTTTCCCCGGGGGCGACGAGCAGTACTTC
NA,TRBV27,14,TRBJ2-7,many,CASSLKGVVYEQYF,TGTGCCAGCAGTTTAAAGGGTGTTGTGTACGAGCAGTACTTC
TRBD1,TRBV6-1,14,TRBJ2-7,many,CASRWDRGPWEQYF,TGTGCCAGCAGGTGGGACAGGGGGCCCTGGGAGCAGTACTTC
TRBD1,TRBV2,13,TRBJ1-3,few,CASTTGTGNTIYF,TGTGCCAGCACGACAGGGACTGGAAACACCATATATTTT
NA,TRBV4-1,16,TRBJ1-1,many,CASSPGPQPSNTEAFF,TGCGCCAGCAGCCCCGGGCCCCAACCCTCGAACACTGAAGCTTTCTTT
TRBD2,TRBV2,14,TRBJ2-7,few,CASSLSSGRYEQYF,TGTGCCAGCAGCCTGTCTAGCGGGCGATACGAGCAGTACTTC
NA,TRBV28,13,TRBJ2-5,NA,CASSPYSQETQYF,TGTGCCAGCAGCCCTTACAGCCAAGAGACCCAGTACTTC
TRBD2,TRBV27,15,TRBJ2-5,NA,CASSPTGLRVETQYF,TGTGCCAGCAGTCCCACGGGACTACGAGTAGAGACCCAGTACTTC
TRBD1,TRBV20-1,13,TRBJ2-7,many,CSAGGQASYEQYF,TGCAGTGCTGGGGGACAGGCCTCCTACGAGCAGTACTTC
NA,TRBV12-3/TRBV12-4,13,TRBJ1-4,many,CASGEGWSEKLFF,TGTGCCAGCGGAGAGGGCTGGAGTGAAAAACTGTTTTTT
NA,TRBV25-1,17,TRBJ1-5,many,CASSDPLDGHSNQPQHF,TGTGCCAGCAGTGACCCACTCGACGGCCATAGCAATCAGCCCCAGCATTTT
TRBD2,TRBV20-1,13,TRBJ2-5,NA,CSATGLAGETQYF,TGCAGTGCTACAGGACTAGCGGGAGAGACCCAGTACTTC
NA,TRBV20-1,12,TRBJ2-5,many,CSASVREETQYF,TGCAGTGCTAGCGTTCGCGAAGAGACCCAGTACTTC
TRBD1,TRBV4-1,15,TRBJ1-2,NA,CASSQEGQGNCGYTF,TGCGCCAGCAGCCAAGAGGGACAGGGTAACTGTGGCTACACCTTC
NA,TRBV2,19,TRBJ1-1,few,CASSDSVKLEDSLNTEAFF,TGTGCCAGCAGTGATAGTGTGAAATTGGAAGACAGCCTGAACACTGAAGCTTTCTTT
TRBD1,TRBV10-3,14,TRBJ2-7,many,CAIRGTGSPYEQYF,TGTGCCATCAGGGGGACAGGGAGCCCCTACGAGCAGTACTTC
NA,TRBV29-1,13,TRBJ2-2,many,CSVEGDNTGELFF,TGCAGCGTTGAGGGGGATAACACCGGGGAGCTGTTTTTT
TRBD1,TRBV6-5,14,TRBJ1-3,many,CASNPGGSGNTIYF,TGTGCCAGCAACCCAGGGGGATCTGGAAACACCATATATTTT
TRBD2,TRBV6-4,15,TRBJ2-2,NA,CASMLASGNPGELFF,TGTGCCAGCATGTTGGCTAGCGGGAATCCCGGGGAGCTGTTTTTT
NA,TRBV10-3,14,TRBJ2-7,many,CAISESKDSWEQCF,TGTGCCATCAGTGAGTCGAAGGACTCGTGGGAGCAGTGCTTC
NA,TRBV25-1,13,TRBJ1-1,NA,CASSPDRHTEAFF,TGTGCCAGCAGTCCCGACAGACACACTGAAGCTTTCTTT
NA,TRBV11-2,15,TRBJ1-1,many,CASSLESGRTVKAFF,TGTGCCAGCAGCTTAGAATCCGGACGGACCGTCAAAGCTTTCTTT
NA,TRBV27,13,TRBJ2-7,many,CASSYRVSYEQYF,TGTGCCAGCAGCTATAGGGTCTCCTACGAGCAGTACTTC
NA,TRBV20-1,13,TRBJ2-5,NA,CSAPVVGPETQYF,TGCAGTGCCCCCGTGGTGGGCCCAGAGACCCAGTACTTC
NA,TRBV6-1,13,TRBJ1-5,many,CASSGQDNQPQHF,TGTGCCAGCAGTGGACAAGACAATCAGCCCCAGCATTTT
NA,TRBV24-1,15,TRBJ1-2,many,CATSEAGTGIYGYTF,TGTGCCACCAGTGAGGCCGGGACGGGAATCTATGGCTACACCTTC
NA,TRBV5-1,11,TRBJ2-5,many,CASFPRETQYF,TGCGCCAGTTTCCCTCGGGAGACCCAGTACTTC
NA,TRBV28,16,TRBJ2-7,NA,CASRGISGRPSYEQYF,TGTGCCAGCAGGGGGATTTCTGGCAGGCCCTCTTACGAGCAGTACTTC
TRBD1,TRBV15,16,TRBJ1-5,many,CATSLRPGQGNQPQHF,TGTGCCACCAGCTTACGGCCGGGACAGGGAAATCAGCCCCAGCATTTT
NA,TRBV7-8,11,TRBJ2-7,NA,CAIGGRYEQYF,TGTGCCATCGGGGGGCGCTACGAGCAGTACTTC
TRBD2,TRBV29-1,14,TRBJ2-5,few,CSVSSGRDQQTQYF,TGCAGCGTTTCTAGCGGGAGGGACCAACAGACCCAGTACTTC
NA,TRBV12-3/TRBV12-4,13,TRBJ1-2,NA,CASSQRSSYGYTF,TGTGCCAGCAGCCAACGGTCGTCATATGGCTACACCTTC
NA,TRBV9,14,TRBJ1-2,NA,CASSPGQPNYGYTF,TGTGCCAGCAGCCCAGGGCAGCCCAACTATGGCTACACCTTC
TRBD1,TRBV11-2,15,TRBJ1-5,NA,CASSLEGTGMQPQHF,TGTGCCAGCAGCTTAGAAGGGACAGGGATGCAGCCCCAGCATTTT